What follows are 32 T cell receptor beta chains derived from one specimen sequenced in a study of neurological immune-mediated disorders. This sample's time point: longitudinal time-point 3. TCRdb processed the 5' RACE reads anew with MiXCR; each CDR3 protein has one entry. The sample consists of approximately 100,000 distinct CDR3 sequences, less than 14% of them appearing once. The sequencing input was PBMCs. These receptors were obtained from a female donor with HTLV-1-associated myelopathy (HAM/TSP).

The table lists this clonotype with many counts. The chain joins TRBV9 to TRBJ2-3; TRBD1 matches 7 bases. The CDR3 loop spans 16 amino acids. Germline V gives CDR1 SGDLS, CDR2 YYNGEE. The V and J ends lost 4 bases and 0 bases, in that order; junction bases with no gene match: 8. The CDR3 DNA reads TGTGCCAGCAGCCCCGAGGGGGCCCCTAGCACAGATACGCAGTATTTT. Translation gives CASSPEGAPSTDTQYF. The whole variable domain, filled in from reference TRBV9 and TRBJ2-3, reads DSGVTQTPKHLITATGQRVTLRCSPRSGDLSVYWYQQSLDQGLQFLIQYYNGEERAKGNILERFSAQQFPDLHSELNLSSLELGDSALYFCASSPEGAPSTDTQYFGPGTRLTVL.

This clonotype was recorded at least ten times. V usage is TRBV12-3 or TRBV12-4 and J usage is TRBJ2-5; D may correspond to TRBD1 or TRBD2 (5 bases each). CDR3 length equals 14 residues. Trimming removed 7 bases from V and 4 bases from J, with 16 bases in between. The CDR3: CASTNKGSLETQYF. In DNA form, the CDR3 reads TGTGCCAGCACCAATAAGGGGAGTCTAGAGACCCAGTACTTC.

There are many counts of this clonotype. The chain uses TRBV20-1 and TRBJ2-7, with 9 bases lining up with TRBD1. Germline CDR1 and CDR2: DFQATT and SNEGSKA (reference sequence). This CDR3 is built from 14 residues. J lost 3 bases, V lost 6 bases, and 9 bases had no gene match. The CDR3 protein is CSAAGGTGFYEQYF. The CDR3 DNA is TGCAGTGCGGCCGGGGGGACAGGGTTCTACGAGCAGTACTTC.

This clonotype was seen at least ten times. The CDR3 sequence: CASSLDNWGTDTQYF. The CDR3, as DNA: TGCGCCAGCAGCTTGGATAATTGGGGCACAGATACGCAGTATTTT. V gene TRBV5-1 combines with J gene TRBJ2-3, with D hard to call. Trimming pared 0 bases from V and 1 base from J, leaving 9 bases between. Germline V CDR1 and CDR2: SGHRS, YFSETQ. This CDR3 region has 15 residues.

This clonotype was found many times. The chain links TRBV5-5 to TRBJ2-3; D possibly corresponds to TRBD2 (7 bases). Per germline, CDR1 SGHKS and CDR2 YYEKEE (reference sequence). The CDR3 extends over 15 amino acids. V gave up 2 bases and J gave up 4 bases, with 14 bases separating them. CDR3 bases: TGTGCCAGCAGCTTACGGGGGGCATTTGCAGATACGCAGTATTTT. It specifies CASSLRGAFADTQYF.

This clonotype was seen repeatedly, ten times or more. This chain uses TRBV7-9 with TRBJ2-5; the match to TRBD1 covers 8 bases. The V gene's germline CDR1 is SEHNR and CDR2 FQNEAQ (reference sequence). This CDR3 is built from 16 residues. V lost 4 bases and J lost 1; bases outside the gene matches: 8. CDR3 amino acids: CASSSRTGQGQETQYF. CDR3 coding DNA: TGTGCCAGCAGCTCGCGAACAGGACAGGGCCAAGAGACCCAGTACTTC.

This clonotype was detected ten times or more. The V call is TRBV20-1, the J call TRBJ2-3; TRBD2 matches at 10 bases. The CDR3 spans 14 residues. The germline gives CDR1 DFQATT, CDR2 SNEGSKA (reference sequence). Trimming at V came to 3 bases and at J to 5 bases, leaving 5 bases not matched to a gene. The CDR3 region is CSASSSGGRDTQYF. The CDR3 nucleotides read TGCAGTGCTAGTTCTAGCGGGGGAAGAGATACGCAGTATTTT.

This clonotype was counted ten times or more. The chain couples TRBV7-2 to TRBJ1-5, with D possibly matching TRBD1 (5 bases). The CDR3 loop spans 16 amino acids. The germline V gene has CDR1 SGHTA and CDR2 FQGNSA. The V gene lost 1 base and the J gene lost 0 bases, with 10 bases spanning the gap. CDR3 in amino acids: CASSLEGTLSNQPQHF. In nucleotides, the CDR3 is TGTGCCAGCAGCTTAGAGGGGACGCTTAGCAATCAGCCCCAGCATTTT.

This clonotype was detected ten times or more. This sequence joins TRBV5-1 and TRBJ1-4; D unclear. Germline V gene data show CDR1 as SGHRS and CDR2 as YFSETQ. The CDR3 contains 14 residues. Between the trimmed V and J ends, which lost 1 base and 6 bases, there was a span of 10 bases. This CDR3 reads CASSLRGIDEKLFF. CDR3 coding DNA: TGCGCCAGCAGCTTGAGAGGGATTGATGAAAAACTGTTTTTT.

This clonotype was seen a few times. The chain uses TRBV30 and TRBJ1-4, with D maybe TRBD1 (5 bases). Germline assignment: CDR1 GTSNPN and CDR2 SVGIG (reference sequence). Trimming took off 2 bases at V and 8 bases at J, with 12 bases between the two ends. The CDR3 consists of 13 residues. The CDR3 DNA is TGTGCCTGGAGTCCAGGGCGAGGCGAAAAACTGTTTTTT. This encodes CAWSPGRGEKLFF.

This clonotype was observed many times. This chain connects TRBV6-5 to TRBJ1-2; TRBD1 is a possible D gene (6 bases). Germline V CDR1 and CDR2: MNHEY, SVGAGI. CDR3 length: 14 residues. V lost 6 bases to trimming and J lost 6 bases, with 17 bases between them. This CDR3 is CASRPPGAHDGYTF. The CDR3 DNA reads TGTGCCAGCAGGCCCCCGGGGGCGCATGATGGCTACACCTTC.

This clonotype has a count of ten or more. The chain combines TRBV12-3 or TRBV12-4 with TRBJ1-1; D not certain. The length of the CDR3 is 14 residues. Between the trimmed V and J ends, which lost 4 bases and 4 bases, there was a span of 13 bases. CDR3 residues: CASSSLLMGTEAFF. CDR3 DNA sequence: TGTGCCAGCAGTTCCCTCTTAATGGGCACTGAAGCTTTCTTT.

This clonotype was seen only a few times. The V and J genes are TRBV7-2 and TRBJ2-7; 12 bases are shared with TRBD1. Germline trimming cut 5 bases from V and 3 bases from J; bases unmatched to any gene: 14. The CDR3 is 18 residues long. The germline gives CDR1 SGHTA, CDR2 FQGNSA. In nucleotides, the CDR3 is TGTGCCAGCAGCCCCGGGACAGGGGGCCCTAGACGTCACTACGAGCAGTACTTC. Residues: CASSPGTGGPRRHYEQYF.

This clonotype was counted many times. The chain has TRBV5-1 and TRBJ2-7; weak D call: TRBD1 (9 bases). CDR3 size: 15 residues. Looked up from germline, CDR1 is SGHRS and CDR2 is YFSETQ. Trimming left V 4 bases short and J 3 bases short, with 17 bases between. As DNA, the CDR3 is TGCGCCAGCAGCCGGGGGGGGACAGGGCTCTACGAGCAGTACTTC. Residues: CASSRGGTGLYEQYF.

This chain links TRBV20-1 with TRBJ1-2; 8 positions agree with TRBD1. V trimming: 5 bases; J trimming: 4 bases; junction bases outside the gene matches: 6. The CDR3 spans 13 residues. Germline CDR1 reads DFQATT; CDR2 reads SNEGSKA (reference sequence). The CDR3 DNA is TGCAGTGCTGGACAGGGACCCTCCTATGGCTACACCTTC. This translates into CSAGQGPSYGYTF.

This clonotype has a count of ten or more. The CDR3 here is CASSLGRRQETQYF. The CDR3 nucleotides are TGTGCCAGCAGTTTGGGGCGCAGGCAAGAGACCCAGTACTTC. The chain combines TRBV28 with TRBJ2-5; tentative D call: TRBD1 (5 bases). Germline-derived CDR1 and CDR2 are MDHEN and SYDVKM. This CDR3 has 14 residues. V dropped 3 bases and J dropped 2 bases, with 10 bases sitting between them. The entire variable domain, with the rest obtained from reference TRBV28 and TRBJ2-5, is as follows: DVKVTQSSRYLVKRTGEKVFLECVQDMDHENMFWYRQDPGLGLRLIYFSYDVKMKEKGDIPEGYSVSREKKERFSLILESASTNQTSMYLCASSLGRRQETQYFGPGTRLLVL.

This clonotype came up many times. V gene TRBV5-1 combines with J gene TRBJ2-5, with a tentative D call TRBD1 (5 bases). This CDR3 is built from 13 residues. Trimming took off 6 bases at V and 6 bases at J, with 15 bases between the two ends. CDR1 and CDR2 from the germline V gene are SGHRS and YFSETQ. CDR3 nucleotide sequence: TGCGCCAGCAAGGAATCAGGGTGGCAGACCCAGTACTTC. It yields the protein CASKESGWQTQYF.

This clonotype has a count of ten or more. The chain recombines TRBV7-2 with TRBJ2-7, with a weak D call TRBD1 (6 bases). V shed 1 base and J shed 6 bases, with 13 bases lying between them. Germline V lookup: CDR1 SGHTA, CDR2 FQGNSA. The CDR3 is made up of 14 amino acids. CDR3: CASSLGEGEGEQYF. The CDR3 coding sequence is TGTGCCAGCAGCTTAGGAGAGGGGGAAGGCGAGCAGTACTTC.

This clonotype was recorded many times. V usage is TRBV7-2 and J usage is TRBJ2-1; 10 bases are a match to TRBD2. CDR3 length equals 19 residues. CDR1 is SGHTA, CDR2 FQGNSA, per germline. After removal of 0 bases from V and 7 bases from J, the junction contained 15 bases not matched to a gene. In DNA, the CDR3 is TGTGCCAGCAGCTTAGCACAAGCGGGGGGGCAAATTCGATCGAATGAGCAGTTCTTC. It encodes CASSLAQAGGQIRSNEQFF.

Many counts were recorded for this clonotype. The rearrangement links TRBV5-1 to TRBJ2-3; D unresolved. The CDR3 loop spans 14 amino acids. Germline V gene lookup returns CDR1 SGHRS and CDR2 YFSETQ. The germline V and J ends were trimmed by 7 bases and 2 bases, with 14 bases remaining between them. The CDR3 nucleotides read TGCGCCAGCGCTGACGGGCCCCACACAGATACGCAGTATTTT. Its protein product is CASADGPHTDTQYF.

This clonotype was seen repeatedly, ten times or more. V is TRBV7-2 and J is TRBJ2-7; 15 bases agree with TRBD2. Trimming at V came to 6 bases and at J to 7 bases, leaving 7 bases not matched to a gene. The germline gives CDR1 SGHTA, CDR2 FQGNSA. The CDR3 runs 15 residues. Here the CDR3 reads CASSSGLAGGREQYF. The CDR3 DNA is TGTGCCAGCAGTTCAGGACTAGCGGGGGGGCGGGAGCAGTACTTC.

This clonotype was seen at least ten times. The chain carries TRBV19 and TRBJ2-7; 8 positions match TRBD2. The CDR3 has 14 amino acids. V lost 8 bases to trimming and J lost 2 bases; unmatched junction nucleotides: 8. CDR1 is LNHDA and CDR2 is SQIVND in the germline V gene (reference sequence). CDR3: CASRPGGETYEQYF. The CDR3 nucleotides read TGTGCCAGTCGACCCGGGGGGGAAACCTACGAGCAGTACTTC.

This clonotype was recorded many times. V gene TRBV20-1 combines with J gene TRBJ2-3, with 9 bases that match TRBD2. J was trimmed by 2 bases and V by 4 bases; bases with no gene match: 10. The CDR3 totals 16 residues. The germline V gene encodes CDR1 DFQATT and CDR2 SNEGSKA (reference sequence). CDR3 coding DNA: TGCAGTGCTACCCCACGACTAGCGGCAGACACAGATACGCAGTATTTT. This codes for CSATPRLAADTDTQYF.

This clonotype was observed at least ten times. This chain links TRBV5-1 with TRBJ2-7; possible D gene TRBD2, 6 bases. The CDR3 runs to 12 residues. Trimming removed 2 bases from V and 6 bases from J, with 9 bases in between. In germline, CDR1 is SGHRS, CDR2 YFSETQ. This chain's CDR3 is CASSFGGSEQYF. CDR3 nucleotide sequence: TGCGCCAGCAGCTTTGGAGGGTCCGAGCAGTACTTC.

This rearrangement joins TRBV6-5 to TRBJ2-7; D gene unclear. V was cut by 6 bases and J by 2 bases, with 14 bases left in between. Germline loops: CDR1 MNHEY, CDR2 SVGAGI. The CDR3 runs 14 residues. In DNA, the CDR3 is TGTGCCAGCAGCCGTACGACTGGAACCTACGAGCAGTACTTC. Protein product: CASSRTTGTYEQYF.

This clonotype was seen ten or more times. This chain joins TRBV5-1 and TRBJ2-7; possible D gene TRBD1, 6 bases. V lost 4 bases and J lost 2, with 10 bases in between. The length of the CDR3 is 13 residues. In germline, CDR1 is SGHRS, CDR2 YFSETQ. CDR3 amino acids: CASSRQETYEQYF. The CDR3 DNA sequence: TGCGCCAGCAGCCGACAGGAAACCTACGAGCAGTACTTC.

This clonotype was recorded many times. The chain carries TRBV10-3 and TRBJ2-7; TRBD1 might be the D (5 bases). This CDR3 region has 15 residues. The V end was cut by 7 bases, the J end by 1 base, with 17 bases between. The germline gives CDR1 ENHRY, CDR2 SYGVKD. DNA for the CDR3: TGTGCCATCACAGAAGGGGCAGGCCCGTCCTACGAGCAGTACTTC. It specifies CAITEGAGPSYEQYF.

This clonotype was found many times. The CDR3 region is CASSLRRQGEDTEAFF. The DNA of the CDR3 is TGCGCCAGCAGCTTGAGGCGGCAGGGGGAGGACACTGAAGCTTTCTTT. The J gene is TRBJ1-1, the V gene TRBV5-1; 7 nucleotides agree with TRBD1. The trim removed 1 base at V and 3 bases at J, leaving 9 bases unmatched. CDR1 is SGHRS, CDR2 YFSETQ, per germline. The CDR3 loop spans 16 amino acids. Looking up the rest from reference TRBV5-1 and TRBJ1-1 gives the full variable domain: KAGVTQTPRYLIKTRGQQVTLSCSPISGHRSVSWYQQTPGQGLQFLFEYFSETQRNKGNFPGRFSGRQFSNSRSEMNVSTLELGDSALYLCASSLRRQGEDTEAFFGQGTRLTVV.

This clonotype has ten or more counts. This chain links TRBV11-2 with TRBJ1-2; perhaps TRBD1 as D (5 bases). The germline V gene has CDR1 SGHAT and CDR2 FQNNGV. Trimming removed 3 bases at V and 3 bases at J, with 14 bases between. The CDR3 has 15 residues. DNA of the CDR3: TGTGCCAGCAGCTTGAGGGTCGGGGGGGACTATGGCTACACCTTC. Its protein is CASSLRVGGDYGYTF.

There are many counts of this clonotype. The rearrangement joins TRBV5-1 to TRBJ1-1, with 7 bases fitting TRBD1. V was clipped by 4 bases and J by 4 bases; unmatched bases: 16. Germline assignment: CDR1 SGHRS and CDR2 YFSETQ. CDR3 length equals 17 residues. The DNA of the CDR3 is TGCGCCAGCAGCCTTGAGGAAGACAGGGTTTACGGCACTGAAGCTTTCTTT. Protein: CASSLEEDRVYGTEAFF. Full variable domain (outside the CDR3, taken from reference TRBV5-1 and TRBJ1-1): KAGVTQTPRYLIKTRGQQVTLSCSPISGHRSVSWYQQTPGQGLQFLFEYFSETQRNKGNFPGRFSGRQFSNSRSEMNVSTLELGDSALYLCASSLEEDRVYGTEAFFGQGTRLTVV.

This clonotype showed up many times. The J gene is TRBJ2-7, the V gene TRBV5-1; D gene unclear. Germline lookup yields CDR1 SGHRS and CDR2 YFSETQ. Trimming left V 4 bases short and J 2 bases short, with 7 bases between. The CDR3 consists of 12 residues. The CDR3 is CASSREPYEQYF. DNA of the CDR3: TGCGCCAGCAGCAGAGAGCCCTACGAGCAGTACTTC.

The table lists this clonotype with a few counts. V usage is TRBV5-6 and J usage is TRBJ2-2; D ambiguous. Germline assignment: CDR1 SGHDT and CDR2 YYEEEE. The CDR3 consists of 16 residues. Trimming removed 4 bases from V and 4 bases from J, with 17 bases in between. The CDR3 DNA reads as TGTGCCAGCAGCGCCGACGGGCCCTTGAGCACCGGGGAGCTGTTTTTT. It encodes CASSADGPLSTGELFF. The variable domain in full, with the rest retrieved from reference TRBV5-6 and TRBJ2-2, is DAGVTQSPTHLIKTRGQQVTLRCSPKSGHDTVSWYQQALGQGPQFIFQYYEEEERQRGNFPDRFSGHQFPNYSSELNVNALLLGDSALYLCASSADGPLSTGELFFGEGSRLTVL.